This T cell receptor (beta chain) derives from a study of blood T cell repertoires in COVID-19. Trimming cost V 0 bases and J 2 bases, with 8 bases left between them. The CDR3 is made up of 14 amino acids. Germline V gene data show CDR1 as SGHNT and CDR2 as YYREEE (reference sequence). Using immunoSEQ multiplex PCR, the repertoire was profiled, and TCRdb retains in-frame clones only, with some absent. The data contain around 160,000 clones, roughly 88% of them singletons. Seattle patients were enrolled while actively infected and followed longitudinally. The gene calls are TRBV5-4 and TRBJ1-2; D unresolved. The sequence was obtained from a woman aged 60-75 years with COVID-19, enrolled during active disease. The sample consisted of peripheral blood. CDR3 DNA: TGTGCCAGCAGCTTGGACATTATGAACTATGGCTACACCTTC. This sequence encodes CASSLDIMNYGYTF. Looking up the rest from reference TRBV5-4 and TRBJ1-2 gives the full variable domain: ETGVTQSPTHLIKTRGQQVTLRCSSQSGHNTVSWYQQALGQGPQFIFQYYREEENGRGNFPPRFSGLQFPNYSSELNVNALELDDSALYLCASSLDIMNYGYTFGSGTRLTVV.